This entry lists 11 T cell receptor beta chains sequenced from one sample in a study of beta chain features in type 1 diabetes (dated by TCRdb to 2016 to 2019). The library was made by the immunoSEQ multiplex PCR assay. All of the isolated RNA was reverse transcribed with the High Capacity cDNA Reverse Transcription Kit, so expressed TCRB transcripts were sequenced. The table comes from immuneACCESS by way of TCRdb, which keeps in-frame sequences with V and J called. Part of the clones is missing from these tables; in studies checked, under half for an unresolved V gene and the rest for unknown reasons. The sample contains some 150,000 clones, 8% to 13% of them found a single time. The top ten constitute under 1.5% of the sample. Sequenced: naive CD4+ T cells from blood. Reading the label with the study, this specimen's cell subset or site is: true naive CD4+ T cells. These receptor sequences come from a man younger than 35 in good health.

This clone was seen repeatedly, ten times or more. The CDR3 DNA follows: TGCAGCGTACTTAGCGGGGGGGCCTACGAGCAGTACTTC. As protein: CSVLSGGAYEQYF. The rearrangement links TRBV29-1 to TRBJ2-7, with 11 bases identical to TRBD2. The CDR3 is made up of 13 amino acids. With 6 bases clipped from V and 2 bases from J, the junction kept 3 bases outside the gene matches. Germline CDR1 and CDR2: SQVTM and ANQGSEA.

The sample holds a few counts of this clone. V and J are TRBV29-1 and TRBJ1-1; D is perhaps TRBD1 (5 bases). This CDR3 is 14 amino acids long. The germline V gene has CDR1 SQVTM and CDR2 ANQGSEA. Trimming shortened V by 0 bases and J by 6 bases, and 14 bases separated the two germline ends. Written as DNA, the CDR3 is TGCAGCGTTGAAGATCAGTTCCAGGGCGCTGAAGCTTTCTTT. As protein: CSVEDQFQGAEAFF. The full variable domain, rest sourced from reference TRBV29-1 and TRBJ1-1, is SAVISQKPSRDICQRGTSLTIQCQVDSQVTMMFWYRQQPGQSLTLIATANQGSEATYESGFVIDKFPISRPNLTFSTLTVSNMSPEDSSIYLCSVEDQFQGAEAFFGQGTRLTVV.

This clone showed up just a few times. This chain connects TRBV18 to TRBJ2-4; 9 nucleotides line up with TRBD1. The CDR3 runs 14 residues. Per the germline V gene, CDR1 is KGHSH and CDR2 is LQKENI. V dropped 3 bases and J dropped 7; count of bases not matched to a gene: 4. This CDR3 reads CASSPSGTGNIQYF. The DNA of the CDR3 is TGTGCCAGCTCACCGTCCGGGACAGGGAACATTCAGTACTTC. The full variable domain, with the rest looked up from reference TRBV18 and TRBJ2-4, is NAGVMQNPRHLVRRRGQEARLRCSPMKGHSHVYWYRQLPEEGLKFMVYLQKENIIDESGMPKERFSAEFPKEGPSILRIQQVVRGDSAAYFCASSPSGTGNIQYFGAGTRLSVL.

In its sample, this clone was seen many times. This chain links TRBV7-2 with TRBJ2-5, with TRBD2 matching 9 bases. There are 14 residues in the CDR3. Germline values: CDR1 SGHTA, CDR2 FQGNSA. J gave up 4 bases and V 6 bases, and 6 bases lay outside the gene matches. CDR3 in DNA: TGTGCCAGCAGGCGGACTAGCGACGGAGAGACCCAGTACTTC. Protein product: CASRRTSDGETQYF.

This clone came up many times. This chain connects TRBV7-9 to TRBJ1-6; TRBD1 matches 9 bases. V dropped 6 bases and J dropped 8; count of bases not matched to a gene: 8. The length of the CDR3 is 15 residues. Germline lookup yields CDR1 SEHNR and CDR2 FQNEAQ (reference sequence). The CDR3 protein is CASRPPGQGDSPLHF. Written as DNA, the CDR3 is TGTGCCAGCAGACCTCCGGGACAGGGAGATTCACCCCTCCACTTT.

The J gene is TRBJ1-4, the V gene TRBV7-9; D ambiguous. CDR3 length: 15 residues. V lost 4 bases and J lost 3, with 12 bases in between. The germline V gene has CDR1 SEHNR and CDR2 FQNEAQ (reference sequence). This CDR3 is CASSSGFTPNEKLFF. The CDR3 coding sequence is TGTGCCAGCAGCTCGGGTTTTACGCCTAATGAAAAACTGTTTTTT.

This clone has more than one count but fewer than ten. This chain connects TRBV27 to TRBJ2-7; 12 nucleotides line up with TRBD2. J gave up 3 bases and V 4 bases, and 4 bases lay outside the gene matches. The CDR3 spans 15 residues. Germline lookup yields CDR1 MNHEY and CDR2 SMNVEV (reference sequence). CDR3 loop: CASSWTSGDFYEQYF. The CDR3 DNA reads as TGTGCCAGCAGTTGGACTAGCGGGGACTTCTACGAGCAGTACTTC.

In its sample, this clone was seen a few times. The chain has TRBV4-2 and TRBJ2-1; TRBD2 matches 7 bases. This CDR3 has 16 residues. Germline V CDR1 and CDR2: LGHNA, YNFKEQ. The V segment lost 3 bases and the J segment 2 bases; nucleotides outside the gene matches: 7. The CDR3 region is CASSQASGRPYNEQFF. The CDR3 DNA reads TGTGCCAGCAGCCAGGCTAGCGGACGACCCTACAATGAGCAGTTCTTC.

The rearrangement links TRBV7-2 to TRBJ2-7, with D tentatively TRBD2 (7 bases). The germline CDR1 and CDR2 sequences are SGHTA and FQGNSA. The CDR3 runs 15 residues. Trimming took 1 base from V and 0 from J, leaving 10 bases between them. The CDR3 DNA reads TGTGCCAGCAGCTTAGGCGGGGGCTCCTCCTACGAGCAGTACTTC. This codes for CASSLGGGSSYEQYF. Complete variable domain (other parts from reference TRBV7-2 and TRBJ2-7): GAGVSQSPSNKVTEKGKDVELRCDPISGHTALYWYRQSLGQGLEFLIYFQGNSAPDKSGLPSDRFSAERTGGSVSTLTIQRTQQEDSAVYLCASSLGGGSSYEQYFGPGTRLTVT.

The chain couples TRBV4-3 to TRBJ1-1, with 7 bases identical to TRBD1. Germline CDR1 is LGHNA and CDR2 is YSLEER. V dropped 1 base and J dropped 6; count of bases not matched to a gene: 11. This CDR3 region has 16 residues. CDR3 coding DNA: TGCGCCAGCAGCCAAGGCTCGAATTGGACAGGCCCTGAAGCTTTCTTT. Translated: CASSQGSNWTGPEAFF.

This clone was recorded at least ten times. The chain has TRBV2 and TRBJ1-5, with D possibly TRBD1 on 5 matching bases. The CDR3 has 13 residues. Trimming took 5 bases from V and 7 from J, leaving 12 bases between them. Looked up from germline, CDR1 is SNHLY and CDR2 is FYNNEI. CDR3 residues: CASSLRGSQPQHF. The CDR3 DNA is TGTGCCAGCAGTCTACGGGGGTCGCAGCCCCAGCATTTT.